The rows below give T cell receptor beta chains drawn from one sample of a study of T-cell memory formation after mild COVID-19. A single record per CDR3 protein comes from TCRdb applying MiXCR to the 5' RACE reads. The profile shows around 440,000 distinct CDR3 sequences, about 20% of them singletons. Sequencing was performed on PBMCs or a T cell subset sorted from them (not recorded which). The receptors derive from an adult woman who had mild COVID-19 (a few samples of this study predate the infection). Cell type and time point are not known. Both conserved end residues are part of each CDR3. D genes are given only for firm matches. Some rows have no size entry. The others give once, few or many, or a class for an expanded clone.

TRBD1	TRBV12-3/TRBV12-4	-	TRBJ2-1	15	TGTGCCAGCAGTTTCTACAGGGGGCGGATGTTGGAGCAGTTCTTC	CASSFYRGRMLEQFF
TRBD2	TRBV6-2/TRBV6-3	-	TRBJ2-7	14	TGTGCCAGCAACAAACTAGCGGCCCTCTACGAGCAGTACTTC	CASNKLAALYEQYF
TRBD1	TRBV7-9	-	TRBJ1-1	14	TGTGCCAGCAGCTTGATACAGGGGGCTGCTGAAGCTTTCTTT	CASSLIQGAAEAFF
TRBD2	TRBV20-1	-	TRBJ2-3	15	TGCAGTGCTAGAGGGGGAGGGCTACTGAGGGATACGCAGTATTTT	CSARGGGLLRDTQYF
TRBD2	TRBV7-9	few	TRBJ2-5	16	TGTGCCAGCAGCTTAGAGCAGCGGGAGTGGCAAGAGACCCAGTACTTC	CASSLEQREWQETQYF
-	TRBV4-2	-	TRBJ2-1	16	TGTGCCAGCAGCCAATTAGGCTCTCGAGAGAACAATGAGCAGTTCTTC	CASSQLGSRENNEQFF
-	TRBV6-5	-	TRBJ2-7	15	TGTGCCAGCAGTTACTCGAATACAGGCACCTACGAGCAGTACTTC	CASSYSNTGTYEQYF
-	TRBV15	-	TRBJ2-7	13	TGTGCCACCAGCAGAGTACCATTCGGCGAGCAGTACTTC	CATSRVPFGEQYF
-	TRBV5-1	-	TRBJ1-5	13	TGCGCCAGCAGCTTGCTTGGCCGGCAGCCCCAGCATTTT	CASSLLGRQPQHF
-	TRBV21-1	many	TRBJ2-6	19	TGTGCCAGCAGCAAAGAGAGAGGGGCAGGGTACTCTGGGGCCAACGTCCTGACTTTC	CASSKERGAGYSGANVLTF
TRBD1	TRBV5-6	many	TRBJ2-5	16	TGTGCCAGCAGCTTGGTTGCGGACAGGGTTCTGGAGACCCAGTACTTC	CASSLVADRVLETQYF
TRBD2	TRBV20-1	-	TRBJ2-1	17	TGCAGTGCCCACAGGGGACTAGCGGGAGGGGCCTACAATGAGCAGTTCTTC	CSAHRGLAGGAYNEQFF
TRBD1	TRBV29-1	few	TRBJ2-5	14	TGCAGCGTCGATATCGGACAGGGGGTAGAGACCCAGTACTTC	CSVDIGQGVETQYF
TRBD1	TRBV4-1	few	TRBJ2-5	20	TGCGCCAGCAGCCACCCTACGGGACAGGGATTAGAACTCCAACAAGAGACCCAGTACTTC	CASSHPTGQGLELQQETQYF
-	TRBV12-3/TRBV12-4	-	TRBJ1-5	14	TGTGCCAGCAGTTTCGGCAGACTCAATCAGCCCCAGCATTTT	CASSFGRLNQPQHF
-	TRBV7-2	-	TRBJ2-7	15	TGTGCCAGCAGCCCGCTTAGGACTAACTCCTACGAGCAGTACTTC	CASSPLRTNSYEQYF
-	TRBV10-3	few	TRBJ2-3	14	TGTGCCATCAGCCTACTAGGAACCACAGATACGCAGTATTTT	CAISLLGTTDTQYF
-	TRBV7-6	-	TRBJ2-7	13	TGTGCCAGCAGCGAGGAGTCTTCCTACGAGCAGTACTTC	CASSEESSYEQYF
-	TRBV6-5	many	TRBJ2-7	14	TGTGCCAGCAGTTATGGGCCAGAAAGCTACGAGCAGTACTTC	CASSYGPESYEQYF
-	TRBV24-1	few	TRBJ2-3	16	TGTGCCACCAGTGTCCCCACCGCGGATCTCACAGATACGCAGTATTTT	CATSVPTADLTDTQYF
-	TRBV20-1	few	TRBJ2-1	15	TGCAGTGCTAGAATCCAGAGGGGGGGGTACAATGAGCAGTTCTTC	CSARIQRGGYNEQFF
-	TRBV7-7	few	TRBJ2-5	16	TGTGCTAGCAGTCAGACTACTAGGCCGGCTCCGGAGACCCAGTACTTC	CASSQTTRPAPETQYF
TRBD1	TRBV9	-	TRBJ2-1	15	TGTGCCAGCAGCCTATGGGACAGCTTCTACAATGAGCAGTTCTTC	CASSLWDSFYNEQFF
TRBD1	TRBV29-1	few	TRBJ2-2	14	TGCAGCGTTGCGATTACAGGGGGGACCGGGGAGCTGTTTTTT	CSVAITGGTGELFF
-	TRBV6-5	few	TRBJ1-2	13	TGTGCCAGCAGTTACGGGGCGAGTGGAGGCTACACCTTC	CASSYGASGGYTF
-	TRBV12-3/TRBV12-4	few	TRBJ1-1	12	TGTGCCAGCAGTCCTTGGGACACTGAAGCTTTCTTT	CASSPWDTEAFF
-	TRBV7-9	few	TRBJ2-1	17	TGTGCCAGCAGCTCCCCCGCCGGGGGACCATCCTACAATGAGCAGTTCTTC	CASSSPAGGPSYNEQFF
TRBD2	TRBV5-1	-	TRBJ2-7	17	TGCGCCAGCAGCCGAGGGACTAGCGGGGGGAACTCCTACGAGCAGTACTTC	CASSRGTSGGNSYEQYF
TRBD1	TRBV5-1	few	TRBJ2-7	15	TGCGCCAGCACCCTTCAGGGGACAGCCTCCTACGAGCAGTACTTC	CASTLQGTASYEQYF
-	TRBV5-4	few	TRBJ1-2	14	TGTGCCAGCAGCCCTCGTACACCTAACTATGGCTACACCTTC	CASSPRTPNYGYTF
TRBD1	TRBV6-5	-	TRBJ2-3	16	TGTGCCAGCAGCCCTCGGACAGGGAGTATTTTGGATACGCAGTATTTT	CASSPRTGSILDTQYF
-	TRBV5-1	-	TRBJ2-5	14	TGCGCCAGCAGCTTGCTAACAGGGAAAGAGACCCAGTACTTC	CASSLLTGKETQYF
-	TRBV2	-	TRBJ2-7	13	TGTGCCAGCAGTGAAGGCTGGGGCTACGAGCAGTACTTC	CASSEGWGYEQYF
-	TRBV5-1	many	TRBJ1-1	13	TGCGCCAGCAGCTTGGCAGGGAGATCTGAAGCTTTCTTT	CASSLAGRSEAFF
TRBD1	TRBV20-1	-	TRBJ1-1	17	TGCAGTGCCCCGGGACAGGGGGCGCGTCTTGGTGGCACTGAAGCTTTCTTT	CSAPGQGARLGGTEAFF
-	TRBV29-1	few	TRBJ1-1	13	TGCAGCGTTGAGACCAGTGGTGCCACTGAAGCTTTCTTT	CSVETSGATEAFF
-	TRBV24-1	-	TRBJ2-1	15	TGTGCCACCAGTGTAGGTGGGAAGGTAAACAATGAGCAGTTCTTC	CATSVGGKVNNEQFF
-	TRBV6-2/TRBV6-3	-	TRBJ2-7	14	TGTGCCAGCAGTCCCCCGAATAACCATGGGGAGCAGTACTTC	CASSPPNNHGEQYF
-	TRBV7-3	many	TRBJ2-7	15	TGTGCCAGCAGCTTATTAGCGGAAAGCTCCTACGAGCAGTACTTC	CASSLLAESSYEQYF
-	TRBV12-5	-	TRBJ2-2	14	TGTGCTAGTGGCAGGTGGCCGAACACCGGGGAGCTGTTTTTT	CASGRWPNTGELFF
-	TRBV4-1	-	TRBJ1-5	16	TGCGCCAGCAGCCACCCTACGGGGGGCGCGGGTCAGCCCCAGCATTTT	CASSHPTGGAGQPQHF
TRBD2	TRBV4-1	-	TRBJ2-3	16	TGCGCCAGCAGCCACCTGGGACTAACCGGCACAGATACGCAGTATTTT	CASSHLGLTGTDTQYF
-	TRBV23-1	few	TRBJ2-7	13	TGCGCCAGCAGTCAGGCCTGCTCCTACGAGCAGTACTTC	CASSQACSYEQYF
-	TRBV12-3/TRBV12-4	many	TRBJ2-5	13	TGTGCCAGCAGTTTAGGACTGAAAGAGACCCAGTACTTC	CASSLGLKETQYF
TRBD2	TRBV4-1	few	TRBJ2-6	20	TGCGCCAGCAGCCCGCTTAGCGGGAGGCTTCACCTCTCTGGGGCCAACGTCCTGACTTTC	CASSPLSGRLHLSGANVLTF
TRBD1	TRBV18	few	TRBJ2-7	15	TGTGCCAGCTCACAAGGACAGGGCTCCCCCTACGAGCAGTACTTC	CASSQGQGSPYEQYF
-	TRBV11-1	many	TRBJ2-7	14	TGTGCCAGCAGCGCCCAGACGGCCTCCTACGAGCAGTACTTC	CASSAQTASYEQYF
TRBD1	TRBV29-1	-	TRBJ1-2	15	TGCAGCGTTGTAGTCACGGCAGGGGGTAACTATGGCTACACCTTC	CSVVVTAGGNYGYTF
-	TRBV6-5	few	TRBJ2-1	17	TGTGCCAGCAGTTACTCGAGGACTATCCTACCGGGCAATGAGCAGTTCTTC	CASSYSRTILPGNEQFF
-	TRBV12-3/TRBV12-4	many	TRBJ2-3	15	TGTGCCAGCAGTCATGGGCAGGGGAGCACAGATACGCAGTATTTT	CASSHGQGSTDTQYF
-	TRBV24-1	-	TRBJ2-7	14	TGTGCCACCAGTGATTCAGGGTCCTCCTACGAGCAGTACTTC	CATSDSGSSYEQYF
-	TRBV25-1	few	TRBJ1-1	15	TGTGCCAGCAGTGAATCAAATAGGGGAAGGACTGAAGCTTTCTTT	CASSESNRGRTEAFF
TRBD2	TRBV25-1	-	TRBJ2-7	13	TGTGCCAGCATCCAAAGATGGGAGGGGGAGCAGTACTTC	CASIQRWEGEQYF
-	TRBV15	-	TRBJ2-7	14	TGTGCCACCAGCAGATCTGGGAAATCCTACGAGCAGTACTTC	CATSRSGKSYEQYF
TRBD2	TRBV11-2	few	TRBJ2-1	15	TGTGCCAGCAGCCCAGGTAGCGGGAGGGTTAATGAGCAGTTCTTC	CASSPGSGRVNEQFF
-	TRBV6-1	-	TRBJ1-2	14	TGTGCCAGCGGAGCTAGCGGGACGGCGTATGGCTACACCTTC	CASGASGTAYGYTF
-	TRBV18	-	TRBJ1-1	15	TGTGCCAGCTCAATAAGGGGAGGGGAGAACACTGAAGCTTTCTTT	CASSIRGGENTEAFF
TRBD1	TRBV6-1	-	TRBJ1-2	14	TGTGCCAGCAGAGGGACAGGGGTGAACTATGGCTACACCTTC	CASRGTGVNYGYTF